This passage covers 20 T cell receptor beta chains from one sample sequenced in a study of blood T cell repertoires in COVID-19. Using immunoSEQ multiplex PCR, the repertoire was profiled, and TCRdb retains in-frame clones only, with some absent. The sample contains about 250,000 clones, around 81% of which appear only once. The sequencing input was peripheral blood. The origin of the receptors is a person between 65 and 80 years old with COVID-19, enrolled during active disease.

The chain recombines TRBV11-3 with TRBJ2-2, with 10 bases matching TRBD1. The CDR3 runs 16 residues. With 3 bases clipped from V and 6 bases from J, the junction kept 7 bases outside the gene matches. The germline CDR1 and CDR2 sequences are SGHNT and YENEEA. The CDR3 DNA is TGTGCCAGCAGCTTCAGAAGGACAGGGGGTTCCGGGGAGCTGTTTTTT. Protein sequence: CASSFRRTGGSGELFF.

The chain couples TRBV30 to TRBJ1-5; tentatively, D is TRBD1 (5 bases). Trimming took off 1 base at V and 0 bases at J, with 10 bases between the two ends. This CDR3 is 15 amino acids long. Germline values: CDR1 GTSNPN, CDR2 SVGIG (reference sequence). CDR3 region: CAWSGVGGSNQPQHF. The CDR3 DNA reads TGTGCCTGGAGTGGCGTGGGGGGTAGCAATCAGCCCCAGCATTTT.

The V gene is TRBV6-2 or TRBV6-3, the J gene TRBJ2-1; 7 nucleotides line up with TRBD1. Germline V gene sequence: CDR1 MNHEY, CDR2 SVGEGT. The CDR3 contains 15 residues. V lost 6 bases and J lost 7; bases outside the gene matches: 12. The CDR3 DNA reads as TGTGCCAGCAGCCCCAGGGGGATCGGTGGAAATGAGCAGTTCTTC. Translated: CASSPRGIGGNEQFF.

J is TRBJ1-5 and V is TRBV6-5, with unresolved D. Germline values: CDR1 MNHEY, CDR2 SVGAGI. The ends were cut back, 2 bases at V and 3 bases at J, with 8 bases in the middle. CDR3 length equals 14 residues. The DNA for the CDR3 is TGTGCCAGCAGTTACAATTCTTTCAATCAGCCCCAGCATTTT. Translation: CASSYNSFNQPQHF.

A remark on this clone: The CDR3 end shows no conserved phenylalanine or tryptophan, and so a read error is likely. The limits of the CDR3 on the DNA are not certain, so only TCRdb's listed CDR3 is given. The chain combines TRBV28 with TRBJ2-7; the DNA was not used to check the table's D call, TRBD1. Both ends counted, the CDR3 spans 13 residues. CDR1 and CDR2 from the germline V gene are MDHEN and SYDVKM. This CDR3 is CASRGTGQLSYEA.

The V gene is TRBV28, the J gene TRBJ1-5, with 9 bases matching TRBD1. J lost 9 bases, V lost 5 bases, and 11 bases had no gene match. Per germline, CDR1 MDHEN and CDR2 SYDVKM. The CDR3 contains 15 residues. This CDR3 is CASSGTGNSNGPQHF. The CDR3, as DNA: TGTGCCAGCAGTGGGACAGGGAACTCCAACGGGCCCCAGCATTTT.

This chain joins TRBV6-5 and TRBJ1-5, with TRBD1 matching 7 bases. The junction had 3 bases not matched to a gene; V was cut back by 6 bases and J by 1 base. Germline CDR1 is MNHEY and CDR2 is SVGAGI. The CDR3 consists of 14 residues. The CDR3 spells CASRQGKSNQPQHF. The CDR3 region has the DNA TGTGCCAGCAGACAGGGGAAGAGCAATCAGCCCCAGCATTTT.

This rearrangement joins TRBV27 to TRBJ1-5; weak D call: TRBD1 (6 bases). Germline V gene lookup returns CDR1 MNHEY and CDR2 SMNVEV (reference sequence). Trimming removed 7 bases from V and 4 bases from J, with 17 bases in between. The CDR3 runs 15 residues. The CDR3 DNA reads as TGTGCCAGCATTTTGATACAGGGATTTAATCAGCCCCAGCATTTT. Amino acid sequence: CASILIQGFNQPQHF.

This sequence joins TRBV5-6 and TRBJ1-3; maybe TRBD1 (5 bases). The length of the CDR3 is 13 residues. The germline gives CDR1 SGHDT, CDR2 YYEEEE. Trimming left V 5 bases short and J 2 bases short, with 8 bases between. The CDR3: CASSSGPGNTIYF. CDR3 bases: TGTGCCAGCAGTTCAGGGCCTGGAAACACCATATATTTT.

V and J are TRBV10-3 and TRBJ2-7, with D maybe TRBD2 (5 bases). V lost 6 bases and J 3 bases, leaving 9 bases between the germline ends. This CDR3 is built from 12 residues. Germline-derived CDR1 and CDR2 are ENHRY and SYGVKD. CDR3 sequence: CAISPGIYEQYF. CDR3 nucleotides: TGTGCCATCAGCCCCGGGATCTACGAGCAGTACTTC.

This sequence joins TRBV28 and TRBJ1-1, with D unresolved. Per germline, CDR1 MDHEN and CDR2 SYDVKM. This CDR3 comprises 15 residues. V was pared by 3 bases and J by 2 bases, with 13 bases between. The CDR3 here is CASSLQWLTNTEAFF. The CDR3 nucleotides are TGTGCCAGCAGTTTGCAATGGCTCACCAACACTGAAGCTTTCTTT.

The CDR3 DNA is TGTGCCAGCACCCCGCCAGCGAGCATTAACTATGGCTACACCTTC. This codes for CASTPPASINYGYTF. The chain links TRBV7-2 to TRBJ1-2; D unresolved. Trimming cost V 7 bases and J 1 base, with 16 bases left between them. CDR1 SGHTA and CDR2 FQGNSA come from the germline V gene. The CDR3 extends over 15 amino acids.

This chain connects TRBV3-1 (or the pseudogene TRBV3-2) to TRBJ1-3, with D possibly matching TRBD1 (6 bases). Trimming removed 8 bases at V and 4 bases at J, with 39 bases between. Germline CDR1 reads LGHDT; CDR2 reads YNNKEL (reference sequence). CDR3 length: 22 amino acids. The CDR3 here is CASQHFRSSVPGQTPSGNTIYF. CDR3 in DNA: TGTGCCAGCCAACACTTCCGGTCGTCTGTGCCGGGACAAACCCCGTCCGGAAACACCATATATTTT.

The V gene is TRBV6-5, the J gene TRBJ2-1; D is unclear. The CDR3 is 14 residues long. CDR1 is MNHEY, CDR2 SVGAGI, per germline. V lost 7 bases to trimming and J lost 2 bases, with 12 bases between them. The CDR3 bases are TGTGCCAGCACCCTCCGAGTGCCCTACAATGAGCAGTTCTTC. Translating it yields CASTLRVPYNEQFF.

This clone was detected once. The CDR3 DNA follows: TGTGCCAGCAGCCAAGGCGCGTCACCCCTCCACTTT. As protein: CASSQGASPLHF. The V and J genes are TRBV14 and TRBJ1-6; no firm D call. In germline, CDR1 is SGHDN, CDR2 FVKESK. The length of the CDR3 is 12 residues. V lost 1 base, J lost 10 bases, and 5 bases lay in between.

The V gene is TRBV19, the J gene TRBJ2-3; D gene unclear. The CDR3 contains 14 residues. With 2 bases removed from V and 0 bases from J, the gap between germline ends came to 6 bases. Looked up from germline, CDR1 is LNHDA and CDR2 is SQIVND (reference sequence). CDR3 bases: TGTGCCAGTAGTATACAGATTAGCACAGATACGCAGTATTTT. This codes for CASSIQISTDTQYF.

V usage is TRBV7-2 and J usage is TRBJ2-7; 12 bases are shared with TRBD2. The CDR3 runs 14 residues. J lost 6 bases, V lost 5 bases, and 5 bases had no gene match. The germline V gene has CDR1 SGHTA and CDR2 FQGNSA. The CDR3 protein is CASSATLAGGEQYF. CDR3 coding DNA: TGTGCCAGCAGCGCAACACTAGCGGGAGGCGAGCAGTACTTC.

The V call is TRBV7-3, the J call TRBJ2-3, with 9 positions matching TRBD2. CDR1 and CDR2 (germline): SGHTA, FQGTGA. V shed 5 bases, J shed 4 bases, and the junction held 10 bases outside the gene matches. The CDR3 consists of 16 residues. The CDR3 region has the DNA TGTGCCAGCAGCCCCGATCTAGCGGGAATCGCAGATACGCAGTATTTT. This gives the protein CASSPDLAGIADTQYF. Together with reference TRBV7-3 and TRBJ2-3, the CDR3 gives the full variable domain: GAGVSQTPSNKVTEKGKYVELRCDPISGHTALYWYRQSLGQGPEFLIYFQGTGAADDSGLPNDRFFAVRPEGSVSTLKIQRTERGDSAVYLCASSPDLAGIADTQYFGPGTRLTVL.

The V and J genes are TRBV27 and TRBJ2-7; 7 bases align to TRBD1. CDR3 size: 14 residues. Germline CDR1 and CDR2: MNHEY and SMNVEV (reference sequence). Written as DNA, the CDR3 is TGTTCTTCAGAATTACAGGGGTGGTTCTACGAGCAGTACTTC. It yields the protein CSSELQGWFYEQYF.

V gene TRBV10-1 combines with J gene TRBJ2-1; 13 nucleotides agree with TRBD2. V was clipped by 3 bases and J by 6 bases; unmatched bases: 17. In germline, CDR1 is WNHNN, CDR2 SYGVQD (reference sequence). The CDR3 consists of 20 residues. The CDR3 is CASSDKLAGGVRYVLNEQFF. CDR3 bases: TGCGCCAGCAGTGATAAACTAGCGGGAGGGGTCCGTTATGTTCTCAATGAGCAGTTCTTC.